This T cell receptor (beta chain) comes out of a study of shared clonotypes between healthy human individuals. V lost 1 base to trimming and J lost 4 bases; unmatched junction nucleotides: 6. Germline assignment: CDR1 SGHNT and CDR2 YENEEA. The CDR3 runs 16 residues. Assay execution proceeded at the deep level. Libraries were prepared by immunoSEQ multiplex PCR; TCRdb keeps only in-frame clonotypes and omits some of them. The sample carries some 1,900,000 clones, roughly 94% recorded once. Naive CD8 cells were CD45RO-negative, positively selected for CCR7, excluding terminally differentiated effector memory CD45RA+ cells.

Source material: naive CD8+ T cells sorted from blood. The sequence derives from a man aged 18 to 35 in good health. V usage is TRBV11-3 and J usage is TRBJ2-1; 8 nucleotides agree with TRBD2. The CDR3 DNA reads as TGTGCCAGCAGCTTAGGGCGGGCGGGAGGATACAATGAGCAGTTCTTC. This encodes CASSLGRAGGYNEQFF.